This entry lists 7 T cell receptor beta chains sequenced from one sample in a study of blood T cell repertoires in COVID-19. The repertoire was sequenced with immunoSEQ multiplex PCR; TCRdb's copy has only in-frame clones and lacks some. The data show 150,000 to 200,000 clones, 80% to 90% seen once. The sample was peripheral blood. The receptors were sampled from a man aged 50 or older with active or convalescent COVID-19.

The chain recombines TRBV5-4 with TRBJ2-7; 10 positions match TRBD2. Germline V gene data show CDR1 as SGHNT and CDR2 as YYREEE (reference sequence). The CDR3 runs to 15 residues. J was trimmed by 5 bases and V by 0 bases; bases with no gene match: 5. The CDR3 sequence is CASSLELAGLDEQYF. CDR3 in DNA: TGTGCCAGCAGCTTGGAACTAGCGGGACTCGACGAGCAGTACTTC.

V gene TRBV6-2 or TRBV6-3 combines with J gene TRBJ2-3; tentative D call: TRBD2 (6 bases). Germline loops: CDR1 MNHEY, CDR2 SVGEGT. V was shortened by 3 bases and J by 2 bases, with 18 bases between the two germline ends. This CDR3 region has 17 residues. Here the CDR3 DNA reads TGTGCCAGCAGTTATGTTTTGGGCGGGGAAACCACAGATACGCAGTATTTT. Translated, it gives CASSYVLGGETTDTQYF.

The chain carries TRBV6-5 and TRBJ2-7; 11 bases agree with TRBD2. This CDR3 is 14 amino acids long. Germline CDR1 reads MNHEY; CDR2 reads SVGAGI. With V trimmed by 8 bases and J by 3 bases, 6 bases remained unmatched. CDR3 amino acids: CASWPGLAVYEQYF. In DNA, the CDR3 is TGTGCCAGCTGGCCGGGACTAGCGGTCTACGAGCAGTACTTC.

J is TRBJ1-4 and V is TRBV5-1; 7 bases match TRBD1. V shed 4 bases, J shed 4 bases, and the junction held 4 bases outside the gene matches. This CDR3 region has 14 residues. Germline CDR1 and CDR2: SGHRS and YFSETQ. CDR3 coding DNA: TGCGCCAGCAGCCTGGGACAGCATAATGAAAAACTGTTTTTT. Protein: CASSLGQHNEKLFF.

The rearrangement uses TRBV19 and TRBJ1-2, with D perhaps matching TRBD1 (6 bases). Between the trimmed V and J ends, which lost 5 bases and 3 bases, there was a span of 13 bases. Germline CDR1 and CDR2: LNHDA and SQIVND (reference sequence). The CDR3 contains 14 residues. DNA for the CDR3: TGTGCCAGTAGTGAAGGACAGTCTTACTATGGCTACACCTTC. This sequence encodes CASSEGQSYYGYTF.

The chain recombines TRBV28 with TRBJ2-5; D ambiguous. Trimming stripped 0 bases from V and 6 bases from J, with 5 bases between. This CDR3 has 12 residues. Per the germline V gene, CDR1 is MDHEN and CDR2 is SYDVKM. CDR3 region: CASSLWEQTQYF. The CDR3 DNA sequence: TGTGCCAGCAGTTTATGGGAGCAGACCCAGTACTTC.

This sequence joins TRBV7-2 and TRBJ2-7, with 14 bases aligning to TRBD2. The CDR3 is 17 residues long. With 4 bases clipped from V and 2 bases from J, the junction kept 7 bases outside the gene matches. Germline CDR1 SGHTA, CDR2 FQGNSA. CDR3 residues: CASSSALTSGGAYEQYF. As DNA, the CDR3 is TGTGCCAGCAGCTCCGCCCTGACTAGCGGGGGGGCCTACGAGCAGTACTTC.